The entry below gives a single TCR beta chain sequence along with its context. CDR1 is SGHRS and CDR2 is YFSETQ in the germline V gene. The V segment lost 1 base and the J segment 4 bases; nucleotides outside the gene matches: 4. The CDR3 has 15 amino acids. The data are from a study of blood T cell repertoires in COVID-19. The assay was immunoSEQ multiplex PCR, and TCRdb's table has in-frame clones only and misses some. The sample comprises tens of thousands of clones, roughly 88% of which are singletons, and 40% to 55% rests with the top ten. Specimen: peripheral blood. This sequence was found in a human donor in a cohort sampled during active COVID-19. V usage is TRBV5-1 and J usage is TRBJ1-1, with 10 nucleotides matching TRBD1. The CDR3 DNA reads TGCGCCAGCAGCTTGCGGACAGGGGGAGTCACTGAAGCTTTCTTT. Translation: CASSLRTGGVTEAFF.